Here is one T cell receptor beta chain with its context. The antigen is undetermined. This sample stems from a study of beta chain features in type 1 diabetes. Study context: No patient-donor differences in age, gender, total cells or subset yield.

The CDR3 length is 15 residues. CDR1 SGHKS and CDR2 YYEKEE come from the germline V gene (reference sequence). V shed 0 bases and J shed 9 bases, with 16 bases lying between them. About 120 mL of blood, on average, came from one heparinised draw per donor. CD45RO/CCR7/CD25/CD127/CD95/CD27 staining was used to isolate CD4+ naive, central memory, regulatory and stem cell-like memory cells by sorting. What was sequenced were expressed TCRB transcripts, since all of the isolated RNA had been reverse transcribed. The table came from immunoSEQ multiplex PCR; TCRdb's copy has only in-frame clones and leaves some out. There are approximately 140,000 clones in the sample; about a tenth occur only once, and 0.65% lies in the top ten. Whole-study results and caveats: There was a moderate but significant shortening of TCRB CDR3s in all four CD4+ subsets of Type 1 diabetes patients.

V usage is TRBV5-5 and J usage is TRBJ1-5; weak D call: TRBD1 (6 bases). The sequence was collected from a middle-aged woman in good health. Sequenced sample: central memory CD4+ T cells from blood. Written as DNA, the CDR3 is TGTGCCAGCAGCTTGGACAGGGATGGCGGTGTGCCCCAGCATTTT. Translation gives CASSLDRDGGVPQHF.